Presented here are 17 T cell receptor beta chains from one specimen sequenced in a study of immune cell composition in non-small cell lung cancer. Produced via immunoSEQ multiplex PCR; TCRdb's table is partial and in-frame only. Counted here are about 9,000 clones, around 77% occurring once; the ten biggest clones make up 9.5% to 15%. The normal lung sample lay at least 3 cm, and maximally far, from the tumour. Sequencing input: non-adjacent lung tissue. The receptor source for this set is a human donor with non-small cell lung cancer.

The CDR3 DNA is TGTGCCAGCAGCGTAGCGGGGGAAGACGGCTACAATGAGCAGTTCTTC. Translated, it gives CASSVAGEDGYNEQFF. The chain combines TRBV9 with TRBJ2-1; D is possibly TRBD2 (6 bases). V dropped 0 bases and J dropped 3 bases, with 13 bases sitting between them. There are 16 residues in the CDR3. Germline V gene sequence: CDR1 SGDLS, CDR2 YYNGEE. Based on the CDR3 plus reference TRBV9 and TRBJ2-1, the full variable domain is DSGVTQTPKHLITATGQRVTLRCSPRSGDLSVYWYQQSLDQGLQFLIQYYNGEERAKGNILERFSAQQFPDLHSELNLSSLELGDSALYFCASSVAGEDGYNEQFFGPGTRLTVL.

In the case of this clone: The junction shows a germline mismatch at one end, possibly a read error. The V and J genes are TRBV27 and TRBJ2-7; 7 nucleotides align to TRBD1. The CDR3 runs to 14 residues. CDR1 is MNHEY and CDR2 is SMNVEV in the germline V gene (reference sequence). The CDR3 coding sequence is TGTGCCAGCAGGGAGACAGGGATTCCCTACGGGCAGTACTTC. Translated: CASRETGIPYGQYF.

This chain links TRBV9 with TRBJ2-5; the D gene is possibly TRBD1 (5 bases). Germline V gives CDR1 SGDLS, CDR2 YYNGEE. Deletions cut 0 bases from V and 1 base from J, with 13 bases between. The length of the CDR3 is 16 residues. The CDR3 region is CASSVDPGSVQETQYF. In nucleotides, the CDR3 is TGTGCCAGCAGCGTAGATCCAGGGTCGGTCCAAGAGACCCAGTACTTC.

The chain combines TRBV6-1 with TRBJ1-6, with TRBD1 identical over 8 bases. CDR1 MNHNS and CDR2 SASEGT come from the germline V gene. J was trimmed by 4 bases and V by 6 bases; bases with no gene match: 5. CDR3 length: 15 residues. This CDR3 reads CASRTGGKYNSPLHF. CDR3 DNA sequence: TGTGCCAGCAGAACAGGGGGTAAATATAATTCACCCCTCCACTTT.

V is TRBV9 and J is TRBJ2-3; 14 bases are a match to TRBD2. Germline assignment: CDR1 SGDLS and CDR2 YYNGEE. Trimming at V came to 3 bases and at J to 1 base, leaving 7 bases not matched to a gene. CDR3 length equals 18 residues. Here the CDR3 DNA reads TGTGCCAGCAGCGGAGGACTAGCGGGAGGACTGCGCACAGATACGCAGTATTTT. Translating gives CASSGGLAGGLRTDTQYF.

This clone occurred a few times. CDR3 DNA: TGTGCCAGCAGTGATCGACAGGGAAATTCACCCCTCCACTTT. As protein: CASSDRQGNSPLHF. This chain connects TRBV25-1 to TRBJ1-6; the match to TRBD1 covers 7 bases. Germline trimming cut 3 bases from V and 7 bases from J; bases unmatched to any gene: 3. The germline V gene has CDR1 MGHDK and CDR2 SYGVNS. The CDR3 has 14 amino acids.

The J gene is TRBJ1-1, the V gene TRBV7-9; possible D gene TRBD1, 6 bases. There are 16 residues in the CDR3. Germline CDR1 SEHNR, CDR2 FQNEAQ (reference sequence). Trimming removed 5 bases from V and 0 bases from J, with 16 bases in between. DNA of the CDR3: TGTGCCAGCAGCCCACGAGGACAGCTCTTGAACACTGAAGCTTTCTTT. Its translation is CASSPRGQLLNTEAFF.

The V call is TRBV19, the J call TRBJ2-3; 7 bases are a match to TRBD2. The CDR3 has 13 residues. V shed 10 bases, J shed 4 bases, and the junction held 8 bases outside the gene matches. Germline V lookup: CDR1 LNHDA, CDR2 SQIVND (reference sequence). CDR3 residues: CATHTAGADTQYF. The CDR3 DNA follows: TGTGCCACCCATACCGCGGGGGCAGATACGCAGTATTTT.

The genes are TRBV28 and TRBJ1-2, with D possibly being TRBD1 (5 bases). The CDR3 consists of 12 residues. Trimming shortened V by 3 bases and J by 8 bases, and 10 bases separated the two germline ends. Germline lookup yields CDR1 MDHEN and CDR2 SYDVKM. The DNA of the CDR3 is TGTGCCAGCAGTTTCAGAGGGGAGGGCTACACCTTC. Its protein is CASSFRGEGYTF.

This clone was seen a few times. The CDR3 bases are TGTGCCATCAGTGAGCCCGGGACTTCCGCCGATACGCAGTATTTT. Translating it yields CAISEPGTSADTQYF. V usage is TRBV10-3 and J usage is TRBJ2-3; possibly TRBD2 for D (6 bases). Germline CDR1 and CDR2: ENHRY and SYGVKD. V lost 2 bases to trimming and J lost 6 bases, with 15 bases between them. This CDR3 comprises 15 residues.

The chain couples TRBV4-1 to TRBJ2-3; 10 bases fit TRBD2. The CDR3 totals 16 residues. CDR1 is MGHRA, CDR2 YSYEKL, per germline. The trim removed 1 base at V and 0 bases at J, leaving 1 base unmatched. The CDR3 DNA sequence: TGCGCCAGCAGCCAAGGTAGCGGGAGGAGCACAGATACGCAGTATTTT. Its translation: CASSQGSGRSTDTQYF.

The chain recombines TRBV7-2 with TRBJ1-1; D perhaps matches TRBD1 (5 bases). V lost 3 bases, J lost 0 bases, and 11 bases lay in between. The CDR3 is made up of 15 amino acids. Looked up from germline, CDR1 is SGHTA and CDR2 is FQGNSA. CDR3 protein: CASSLFGAVNTEAFF. Written as DNA, the CDR3 is TGTGCCAGCAGCTTGTTTGGGGCGGTGAACACTGAAGCTTTCTTT. The whole variable domain, remainder taken from reference TRBV7-2 and TRBJ1-1, is GAGVSQSPSNKVTEKGKDVELRCDPISGHTALYWYRQSLGQGLEFLIYFQGNSAPDKSGLPSDRFSAERTGGSVSTLTIQRTQQEDSAVYLCASSLFGAVNTEAFFGQGTRLTVV.

The chain recombines TRBV11-2 with TRBJ2-6; no clear D gene. Germline CDR1 SGHAT, CDR2 FQNNGV. Trimming took off 2 bases at V and 0 bases at J, with 8 bases between the two ends. This CDR3 comprises 16 residues. The CDR3 spells CASSLRLHSGANVLTF. CDR3 in DNA: TGTGCCAGCAGCTTACGGCTTCACTCTGGGGCCAACGTCCTGACTTTC.

The V call is TRBV6-5, the J call TRBJ1-1; possibly TRBD1 for D (6 bases). Germline loops: CDR1 MNHEY, CDR2 SVGAGI. V shed 5 bases and J shed 1 base, with 11 bases lying between them. The CDR3 spans 14 residues. The CDR3 bases are TGTGCCAGCAGTCACCCGACAGGGAACACTGAAGCTTTCTTT. Its protein is CASSHPTGNTEAFF.

The rearrangement joins TRBV9 to TRBJ1-1; D is unclear. Germline V lookup: CDR1 SGDLS, CDR2 YYNGEE. V lost 0 bases, J lost 1 base, and 7 bases lay in between. CDR3 size: 14 residues. The CDR3 nucleotides read TGTGCCAGCAGCGTAGCTGGGCAGAACACTGAAGCTTTCTTT. Its translation: CASSVAGQNTEAFF. Filled out from reference TRBV9 and TRBJ1-1, the complete variable domain reads DSGVTQTPKHLITATGQRVTLRCSPRSGDLSVYWYQQSLDQGLQFLIQYYNGEERAKGNILERFSAQQFPDLHSELNLSSLELGDSALYFCASSVAGQNTEAFFGQGTRLTVV.

The chain is built from TRBV9 and TRBJ1-4; the D gene is possibly TRBD1 (6 bases). Between the trimmed V and J ends, which lost 4 bases and 0 bases, there was a span of 13 bases. This CDR3 is built from 16 residues. CDR1 and CDR2 (germline): SGDLS, YYNGEE. The CDR3 sequence is CASSPSGQPTNEKLFF. CDR3 bases: TGTGCCAGCAGCCCAAGCGGACAGCCAACTAATGAAAAACTGTTTTTT.

The chain has TRBV5-4 and TRBJ2-3, with D possibly matching TRBD2 (6 bases). With 4 bases removed from V and 3 bases from J, the gap between germline ends came to 12 bases. The CDR3 is 14 residues long. CDR1 SGHNT and CDR2 YYREEE come from the germline V gene (reference sequence). CDR3 loop: CASSPPGSTDTQYF. Here the CDR3 DNA reads TGTGCCAGCAGCCCCCCCGGGAGTACAGATACGCAGTATTTT. Using reference TRBV5-4 and TRBJ2-3 for the parts outside the CDR3, the full variable domain is ETGVTQSPTHLIKTRGQQVTLRCSSQSGHNTVSWYQQALGQGPQFIFQYYREEENGRGNFPPRFSGLQFPNYSSELNVNALELDDSALYLCASSPPGSTDTQYFGPGTRLTVL.